This entry lists 18 T cell receptor beta chains sequenced from one sample in a study of T-cell memory formation after mild COVID-19. TCRdb reanalysed the 5' RACE reads using MiXCR and keeps one entry per CDR3 protein. The table lists 530,000 or so distinct CDR3 sequences, 15% to 20% of them singletons. The sequencing sample was made of PBMCs or a T cell subset sorted from them (not recorded which). All receptors derive from an adult woman who had mild COVID-19 (a few samples of this study predate the infection). Cell type and time point are not known.

This clonotype came up a few times. J is TRBJ1-1 and V is TRBV2; 8 bases match TRBD1. V shed 5 bases, J shed 0 bases, and the junction held 14 bases outside the gene matches. The CDR3 spans 18 residues. Germline V gives CDR1 SNHLY, CDR2 FYNNEI. The CDR3: CASSKDRASPNMNTEAFF. CDR3 in DNA: TGTGCCAGCAGTAAGGACAGGGCCAGCCCGAATATGAACACTGAAGCTTTCTTT.

The sample holds a few counts of this clonotype. The chain carries TRBV11-3 and TRBJ2-5; D uncertain. Trimming cost V 0 bases and J 0 bases, with 5 bases left between them. This CDR3 is 14 amino acids long. Germline values: CDR1 SGHNT, CDR2 YENEEA. The CDR3 spells CASSLEAHQETQYF. The CDR3 bases are TGTGCCAGCAGCTTAGAGGCTCACCAAGAGACCCAGTACTTC.

This clonotype was seen a handful of times. V and J are TRBV7-3 and TRBJ2-2, with TRBD2 matching 7 bases. The CDR3 sequence is 18 residues long. Looked up from germline, CDR1 is SGHTA and CDR2 is FQGTGA. Unmatched junction bases numbered 13, after V lost 1 base and J lost 5 bases. The DNA for the CDR3 is TGTGCCAGCAGCTTAAGGGACGGGGCCGGACTAGATACCGGGGAGCTGTTTTTT. It is translated as CASSLRDGAGLDTGELFF.

The chain links TRBV30 to TRBJ2-3; 7 nucleotides align to TRBD2. CDR1 is GTSNPN and CDR2 is SVGIG in the germline V gene (reference sequence). Losses at the gene ends were 5 bases for V and 9 bases for J; bases not matched to a gene: 8. The CDR3 covers 12 residues. CDR3 sequence (DNA): TGTGCCTGGGACGCGGGGGAGGGCACGCAGTATTTT. Its translation is CAWDAGEGTQYF. The whole variable domain, filled in from reference TRBV30 and TRBJ2-3, reads SQTIHQWPATLVQPVGSPLSLECTVEGTSNPNLYWYRQAAGRGLQLLFYSVGIGQISSEVPQNLSASRPQDRQFILSSKKLLLSDSGFYLCAWDAGEGTQYFGPGTRLTVL.

This clonotype turned up a few times. V is TRBV5-1 and J is TRBJ2-1, with 7 bases lining up with TRBD1. J was trimmed by 7 bases and V by 0 bases; bases with no gene match: 10. Germline V gives CDR1 SGHRS, CDR2 YFSETQ. This CDR3 is 16 amino acids long. This CDR3 reads CASSLDPRDRVNEQFF. The CDR3 coding sequence is TGCGCCAGCAGCTTGGACCCCCGGGACAGAGTAAATGAGCAGTTCTTC.

The V gene is TRBV12-3 or TRBV12-4, the J gene TRBJ2-7; D remains unclear. The CDR3 sequence is 13 residues long. Trimming pared 2 bases from V and 5 bases from J, leaving 10 bases between. The CDR3 DNA reads as TGTGCCAGCAGTTTAAGGGAAACGCACGAGCAGTACTTC. Its protein product is CASSLRETHEQYF.

This clonotype was detected many times. The V gene is TRBV4-1, the J gene TRBJ2-2; the match to TRBD1 covers 10 bases. Germline trimming cut 0 bases from V and 4 bases from J; bases unmatched to any gene: 5. CDR3 size: 17 residues. Germline CDR1 MGHRA, CDR2 YSYEKL. CDR3 bases: TGCGCCAGCAGCCAAGATAGGGGGACAGGGGTCACCGGGGAGCTGTTTTTT. Protein product: CASSQDRGTGVTGELFF.

V usage is TRBV12-3 or TRBV12-4 and J usage is TRBJ2-5, with D possibly TRBD1 on 6 matching bases. Trimming left V 2 bases short and J 2 bases short, with 24 bases between. The length of the CDR3 is 19 residues. DNA of the CDR3: TGTGCCAGCAGTTTACGGGCAGGGGCTTTAGCTTTGCCTCAAGAGACCCAGTACTTC. Its translation is CASSLRAGALALPQETQYF.

A few counts support this clonotype. The V and J genes are TRBV24-1 and TRBJ1-3; no clear D gene. CDR1 is KGHDR, CDR2 SFDVKD, per germline. V was trimmed by 6 bases and J by 4 bases, leaving 6 bases between them. The CDR3 spans 12 residues. The CDR3 nucleotides are TGTGCCACCAGTTCCCAAGGAAACACCATATATTTT. Its protein is CATSSQGNTIYF.

This clonotype was observed a few times. The V gene is TRBV29-1, the J gene TRBJ2-3; 8 positions match TRBD2. CDR3 size: 15 residues. CDR1 is SQVTM, CDR2 ANQGSEA, per germline. Germline trimming cut 2 bases from V and 9 bases from J; bases unmatched to any gene: 13. CDR3 in DNA: TGCAGCGTTGAAACGGTCCGAGGCTCGGGGGGGACGCAGTATTTT. As protein: CSVETVRGSGGTQYF.

This clonotype was seen more than once but under ten times. J is TRBJ2-1 and V is TRBV7-3; D is undetermined. CDR3 length: 16 amino acids. CDR1 and CDR2 from the germline V gene are SGHTA and FQGTGA. V lost 1 base to trimming and J lost 5 bases, with 15 bases between them. The CDR3 DNA is TGTGCCAGCAGCTTAAAAACGGGCGAAGGCGACAATGAGCAGTTCTTC. It yields the protein CASSLKTGEGDNEQFF.

This clonotype was counted many times. DNA for the CDR3: TGTGCCAGCAGCTTGGATCCCGGGCAGACCAGCTATGGCTACACCTTC. Protein: CASSLDPGQTSYGYTF. The chain combines TRBV5-5 with TRBJ1-2, with D unresolved. The CDR3 consists of 16 residues. Looked up from germline, CDR1 is SGHKS and CDR2 is YYEKEE (reference sequence). V was cut by 0 bases and J by 4 bases, with 16 bases left in between.

This clonotype was counted between two and nine times. The rearrangement uses TRBV7-8 and TRBJ1-2; 7 nucleotides match TRBD1. After removal of 5 bases from V and 5 bases from J, the junction contained 11 bases not matched to a gene. The CDR3 has 15 residues. Germline CDR1 and CDR2: SGHVS and FQNEAQ. Here the CDR3 reads CASSRTSQGVYGYTF. In nucleotides, the CDR3 is TGTGCCAGCAGCCGAACTAGCCAGGGGGTGTATGGCTACACCTTC.

This clonotype was detected a few times. The genes are TRBV7-3 and TRBJ2-1; D is undetermined. Trimming pared 5 bases from V and 6 bases from J, leaving 11 bases between. The CDR3 has 13 amino acids. Germline V CDR1 and CDR2: SGHTA, FQGTGA. The CDR3 reads CASSQAPVNEQFF. The DNA of the CDR3 is TGTGCCAGCAGCCAAGCGCCCGTCAATGAGCAGTTCTTC.

CDR3 coding DNA: TGTGCCAGCAGTTTAGAGCTATCCTACGAGCAGTACTTC. This codes for CASSLELSYEQYF. This rearrangement joins TRBV12-3 or TRBV12-4 to TRBJ2-7; D gene ambiguous. V lost 1 base to trimming and J lost 1 base, with 5 bases between them. The CDR3 extends over 13 amino acids.

This clonotype was seen a handful of times. The rearrangement joins TRBV13 to TRBJ2-3; D might be TRBD2 (5 bases). Germline loops: CDR1 PRHDT, CDR2 FYEKMQ (reference sequence). Trimming left V 4 bases short and J 0 bases short, with 17 bases between. This CDR3 has 17 residues. The CDR3 coding sequence is TGTGCCAGCAGCTCATTCTCCCTAGCATCGAGCACAGATACGCAGTATTTT. It codes for CASSSFSLASSTDTQYF.

This clonotype has ten or more counts. This sequence joins TRBV24-1 and TRBJ2-1; 8 nucleotides align to TRBD1. The CDR3 is 15 amino acids. V dropped 6 bases and J dropped 2; count of bases not matched to a gene: 5. Germline-derived CDR1 and CDR2 are KGHDR and SFDVKD. CDR3 loop: CATSSGGRTYNEQFF. The CDR3 nucleotides read TGTGCCACCAGTTCAGGGGGCCGAACCTACAATGAGCAGTTCTTC.

This clonotype was seen a handful of times. V gene TRBV15 combines with J gene TRBJ2-2, with 9 bases matching TRBD1. Trimming removed 6 bases from V and 6 bases from J; junction bases left unmatched: 5. The CDR3 is 14 residues long. Germline V gene sequence: CDR1 LNHNV, CDR2 YYDKDF (reference sequence). The CDR3 DNA reads TGTGCCACCAGAGGGACAGGGTCGGCCGGGGAGCTGTTTTTT. It encodes CATRGTGSAGELFF.